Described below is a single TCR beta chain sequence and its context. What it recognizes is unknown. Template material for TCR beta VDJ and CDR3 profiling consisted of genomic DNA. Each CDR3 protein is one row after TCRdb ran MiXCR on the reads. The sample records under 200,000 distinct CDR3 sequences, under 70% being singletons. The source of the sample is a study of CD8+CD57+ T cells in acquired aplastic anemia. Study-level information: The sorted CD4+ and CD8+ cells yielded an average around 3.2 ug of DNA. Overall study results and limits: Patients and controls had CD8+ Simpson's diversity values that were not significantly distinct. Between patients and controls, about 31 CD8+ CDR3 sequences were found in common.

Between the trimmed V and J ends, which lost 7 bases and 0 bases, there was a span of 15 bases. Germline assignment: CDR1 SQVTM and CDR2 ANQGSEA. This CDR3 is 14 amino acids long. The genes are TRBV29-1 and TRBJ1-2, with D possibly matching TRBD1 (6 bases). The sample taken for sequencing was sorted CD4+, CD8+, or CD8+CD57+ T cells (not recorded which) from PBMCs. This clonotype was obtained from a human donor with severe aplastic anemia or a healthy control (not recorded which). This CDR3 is CSAGGQGPNYGYTF. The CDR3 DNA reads TGCAGCGCCGGGGGGCAGGGACCTAACTATGGCTACACCTTC.